What follows is one T cell receptor beta chain and its context. Germline V gene data show CDR1 as SGHKS and CDR2 as YYEKEE (reference sequence). The CDR3 has 13 residues. Without any T cell sorting, total RNA was isolated from whole blood. The data were obtained in a study of monozygotic twins with inflammatory bowel disease. Eight separate reactions per sample served to make cDNA. Two nested PCRs, approximately 16 and 9 cycles, amplified TCRalpha and TCRbeta cDNA. TCRdb reworked the 5' RACE reads into one entry per CDR3 protein, no DNA. The sample holds some 150,000 distinct CDR3 sequences. Sequenced material: blood. The origin of this receptor is a human donor with ulcerative colitis or Crohn's disease, or a healthy co-twin of an affected twin (not recorded which). The V call is TRBV5-5, the J call TRBJ2-1. CDR3 region: CASSVDVYNEQFF.